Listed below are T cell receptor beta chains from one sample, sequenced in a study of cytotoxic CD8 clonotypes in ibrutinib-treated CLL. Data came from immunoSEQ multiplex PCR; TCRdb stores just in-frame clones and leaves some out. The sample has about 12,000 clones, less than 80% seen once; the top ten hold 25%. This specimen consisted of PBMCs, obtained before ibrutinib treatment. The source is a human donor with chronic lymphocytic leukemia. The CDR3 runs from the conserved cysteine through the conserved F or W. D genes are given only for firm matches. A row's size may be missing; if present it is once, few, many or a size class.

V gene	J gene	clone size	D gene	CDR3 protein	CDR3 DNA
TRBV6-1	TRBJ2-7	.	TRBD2	CASSAGLDGYEQYF	TGTGCCAGCAGTGCGGGACTAGATGGCTACGAGCAGTACTTC
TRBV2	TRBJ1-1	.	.	CASSLGGGSTEAFF	TGTGCCAGCAGTTTGGGTGGGGGGAGCACTGAAGCTTTCTTT
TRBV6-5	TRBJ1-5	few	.	CASAREDRQPQHF	TGTGCCAGTGCCAGGGAAGACCGTCAGCCCCAGCATTTT
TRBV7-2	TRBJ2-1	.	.	CASSSRGRDAYNEQFF	TGTGCCAGCAGCTCTCGCGGTAGGGACGCGTACAATGAGCAGTTCTTC
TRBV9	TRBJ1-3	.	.	CASSGQTSGNTIYF	TGTGCCAGCAGCGGACAGACTTCTGGAAACACCATATATTTT
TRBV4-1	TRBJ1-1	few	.	CASSQGSGNTEAFF	TGCGCCAGCAGCCAAGGGTCCGGGAACACTGAAGCTTTCTTT
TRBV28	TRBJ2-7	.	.	CASSFSTGGVDEQYF	TGTGCCAGCAGTTTTTCGACAGGAGGGGTGGACGAGCAGTACTTC
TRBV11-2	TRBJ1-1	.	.	CASSSLGAMNTEAFF	TGTGCCAGCAGCTCTCTTGGAGCCATGAACACTGAAGCTTTCTTT
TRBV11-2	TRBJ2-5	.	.	CASSLGGRMSETQYF	TGTGCCAGCAGCTTGGGGGGCCGAATGAGTGAGACCCAGTACTTC
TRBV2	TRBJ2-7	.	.	CASSVLQRSHEQYF	TGTGCCAGCAGTGTATTACAGCGATCCCACGAGCAGTACTTC